A selection of T cell receptor beta chains follows, all from one sample in a study of T-cell memory formation after mild COVID-19. TCRdb reanalysed the 5' RACE reads using MiXCR and keeps one entry per CDR3 protein. The table lists 350,000 to 450,000 distinct CDR3 sequences, 25% to 30% of them singletons. The sample taken for sequencing was PBMCs or a T cell subset sorted from them (not recorded which). The receptors were sampled from an adult woman who had mild COVID-19 (a few samples of this study predate the infection). Cell type and time point are not known. Both conserved end residues are part of each CDR3. The D gene is left open where the match is weak. Clone size is not always given. Where it is, it says once, few, many or a class for expanded clones.

D gene	V gene	clone size	J gene	CDR3 DNA	CDR3 protein
-	TRBV20-1	-	TRBJ1-2	TGCAGTGCTAAACAGGGAATTAACTATGGCTACACCTTC	CSAKQGINYGYTF
TRBD2	TRBV6-5	few	TRBJ2-1	TGTGCCAGCAGCATACTCCTAGCGGGAGGGCCGCGTGAGCAGTTCTTC	CASSILLAGGPREQFF
-	TRBV29-1	-	TRBJ2-7	TGCAGCGTTGGAGAAACCTACGAGCAGTACTTC	CSVGETYEQYF
-	TRBV19	-	TRBJ1-5	TGTGCCAGTAGTATTGGAGGCCGGAATCAGCCCCAGCATTTT	CASSIGGRNQPQHF
TRBD1	TRBV30	-	TRBJ1-1	TGTGCCTGCCCCGCCATGACAGGGAAGGACGGAGCTTTCTTT	CACPAMTGKDGAFF
-	TRBV3-1	-	TRBJ1-2	TGTGCCAGCAGCCCCTGGGTCTTGGTGGACACAGGTTTAGACTATGGCTACACCTTC	CASSPWVLVDTGLDYGYTF
TRBD1	TRBV30	once	TRBJ1-5	TGTGCCTTTGACAGGGGGAACAATCAGCCCCAGCATTTT	CAFDRGNNQPQHF
-	TRBV12-3/TRBV12-4	few	TRBJ1-1	TGTGCCAGCATCTGGGAGGGGGGAACTGAAGCTTTCTTT	CASIWEGGTEAFF
-	TRBV30	-	TRBJ1-5	TGTGCCTGGAGTGCGGTTCCGGGGCTCAATCAGCCCCAGCATTTT	CAWSAVPGLNQPQHF
-	TRBV11-2	-	TRBJ2-4	TGTGCCAGCAGCCCGGACCGTAGGAACATTCAGTACTTC	CASSPDRRNIQYF
-	TRBV18	-	TRBJ1-1	TGTGCCAGCTCAAGGACAGAAGGCACTGAAGCTTTCTTT	CASSRTEGTEAFF
-	TRBV7-9	-	TRBJ2-7	TGTGCCAGCAGCTCACTAGGCGAGCAGTACTTC	CASSSLGEQYF
TRBD1	TRBV24-1	-	TRBJ2-3	TGTGCCACCAGTGATGGGGCTGGACAGGGGAAAGATACGCAGTATTTT	CATSDGAGQGKDTQYF
-	TRBV12-3/TRBV12-4	-	TRBJ2-5	TGTGCCAGCAGCCCTCAGGGGACAAATCTGGAGACCCAGTACTTC	CASSPQGTNLETQYF